Below, 28 T cell receptor beta chains from the same sample are listed, as sequenced in a study of early T cells in non-severe SARS-CoV-2 infection. A single record per CDR3 protein comes from TCRdb applying MiXCR to the 5' RACE reads. The data show approximately 38,000 distinct CDR3 sequences, roughly 5% seen once. Sequencing was carried out using whole blood. Every receptor here comes from an adult who was a healthcare worker with PCR-confirmed SARS-CoV-2 infection or an uninfected control (not recorded which).

In its sample, this clonotype was seen many times. The CDR3 spells CSVQTTLAHEQFF. The CDR3 DNA is TGCAGCGTCCAGACAACTCTAGCTCATGAGCAGTTCTTC. The genes are TRBV29-1 and TRBJ2-1, with D maybe TRBD2 (5 bases). With 6 bases removed from V and 8 bases from J, the gap between germline ends came to 17 bases. The CDR3 is made up of 13 amino acids. Germline V CDR1 and CDR2: SQVTM, ANQGSEA.

Ten or more counts support this clonotype. CDR3 sequence (DNA): TGTGCCAGCAGCCTGGGACAGCTCTATGGCTACACCTTC. This translates into CASSLGQLYGYTF. The chain has TRBV3-1 and TRBJ1-2; 7 positions match TRBD1. This CDR3 has 13 residues. The germline gives CDR1 LGHDT, CDR2 YNNKEL (reference sequence). Trimming cost V 4 bases and J 4 bases; bases outside gene matches: 3.

This chain joins TRBV7-9 and TRBJ2-3; 12 bases fit TRBD2. Germline loops: CDR1 SEHNR, CDR2 FQNEAQ (reference sequence). There are 16 residues in the CDR3. The trim removed 3 bases at V and 5 bases at J, leaving 6 bases unmatched. In DNA, the CDR3 is TGTGCCAGCAGCTTTAATCTAGCGGGGGGGCAAGATACGCAGTATTTT. This encodes CASSFNLAGGQDTQYF.

This clonotype has a count of ten or more. V and J are TRBV6-2 or TRBV6-3 and TRBJ1-1; D uncertain. Trimming stripped 2 bases from V and 4 bases from J, with 8 bases between. CDR3 length: 13 amino acids. CDR1 and CDR2 from the germline V gene are MNHEY and SVGEGT. The CDR3 loop reads CASSYGDVTEAFF. The CDR3 bases are TGTGCCAGCAGTTACGGCGACGTCACTGAAGCTTTCTTT.

This clonotype was seen many times. At one boundary the junction diverges from the germline segment, which might be a read error. V and J are TRBV5-1 and TRBJ1-1; D might be TRBD1 (6 bases). The CDR3 totals 14 residues. Germline-derived CDR1 and CDR2 are SGHRS and YFSETQ. The CDR3 region has the DNA TGCGCCAGCAGCTTGGCTGGGGGCGGCACTGAAGTTTTCTTT. Protein sequence: CASSLAGGGTEVFF.

This clonotype was picked up a small number of times. The J gene is TRBJ2-1, the V gene TRBV6-1; 10 nucleotides agree with TRBD2. The germline CDR1 and CDR2 sequences are MNHNS and SASEGT. Trimming removed 6 bases from V and 8 bases from J; junction bases left unmatched: 10. The CDR3 runs 15 residues. The chain's CDR3 is CASSKPSGSLYEQFF. The CDR3 nucleotides are TGTGCCAGCAGCAAACCTAGCGGGAGTCTTTATGAGCAGTTCTTC.

This clonotype was seen repeatedly, ten times or more. The genes are TRBV5-1 and TRBJ2-3; perhaps D is TRBD1 or TRBD2 (5 bases each). V lost 0 bases and J lost 2, with 10 bases in between. CDR1 and CDR2 (germline): SGHRS, YFSETQ. There are 15 residues in the CDR3. The CDR3: CASSLVGTITDTQYF. As DNA, the CDR3 is TGCGCCAGCAGCTTGGTGGGGACGATCACAGATACGCAGTATTTT.

Many counts were recorded for this clonotype. The rearrangement links TRBV7-6 to TRBJ2-1; perhaps TRBD1 as D (5 bases). Germline V gene sequence: CDR1 SGHVS, CDR2 FNYEAQ. The CDR3 sequence is 13 residues long. V dropped 3 bases and J dropped 5 bases, with 8 bases sitting between them. The CDR3 loop reads CASSFATDNEQFF. In DNA form, the CDR3 reads TGTGCCAGCAGCTTCGCGACAGACAATGAGCAGTTCTTC.

This clonotype showed up just a few times. V and J are TRBV11-2 and TRBJ1-2, with D perhaps matching TRBD1 (6 bases). The V end lost 6 bases, the J end lost 8 bases, and 22 bases lay between the germline ends. The germline V gene has CDR1 SGHAT and CDR2 FQNNGV. The CDR3 covers 15 residues. CDR3 coding DNA: TGTGCCAGCAGTCGGGGCGGACAGACTTGGCAAGGCTACACCTTC. Its translation: CASSRGGQTWQGYTF.

This clonotype has ten or more counts. This chain links TRBV10-1 with TRBJ1-1; D is possibly TRBD1 (5 bases). Trimming cost V 6 bases and J 4 bases, with 18 bases left between them. The CDR3 has 15 amino acids. The germline gives CDR1 WNHNN, CDR2 SYGVQD (reference sequence). The DNA of the CDR3 is TGCGCCAGCAGCCCGAGTGGGGGGATCAGCACTGAAGCTTTCTTT. Its protein is CASSPSGGISTEAFF.

In its sample, this clonotype was seen many times. The V call is TRBV11-2, the J call TRBJ2-7; D is uncertain. This CDR3 is built from 12 residues. Germline V gene data show CDR1 as SGHAT and CDR2 as FQNNGV. The V gene lost 5 bases and the J gene lost 4 bases, with 9 bases spanning the gap. CDR3 DNA: TGTGCCAGCAGCATGACGGAGTACGAGCAGTACTTC. It is translated as CASSMTEYEQYF.

This clonotype was counted at least ten times. The chain couples TRBV11-2 to TRBJ2-7, with a weak D call TRBD1 (7 bases). V was cut by 3 bases and J by 2 bases, with 17 bases left in between. Germline V gives CDR1 SGHAT, CDR2 FQNNGV. This CDR3 comprises 16 residues. The chain's CDR3 is CASSFRTGGMTYEQYF. The CDR3, as DNA: TGTGCCAGCAGCTTCCGGACAGGAGGGATGACCTACGAGCAGTACTTC.

This sequence joins TRBV20-1 and TRBJ2-1; 7 bases are a match to TRBD2. The CDR3 contains 14 residues. Germline V gene sequence: CDR1 DFQATT, CDR2 SNEGSKA (reference sequence). The V and J ends lost 8 bases and 4 bases, in that order; junction bases with no gene match: 11. CDR3 DNA: TGCAGTTCAAAGCTAGCGGATTATTACAATGAGCAGTTCTTC. Translated, it gives CSSKLADYYNEQFF.

The sample holds many counts of this clonotype. This chain links TRBV4-1 with TRBJ2-1, with D maybe TRBD2 (6 bases). CDR3 length equals 12 residues. Germline values: CDR1 MGHRA, CDR2 YSYEKL. V was cut by 4 bases and J by 6 bases, with 7 bases left in between. The CDR3 protein is CASSPGSNEQFF. DNA of the CDR3: TGCGCCAGCAGCCCCGGGAGCAATGAGCAGTTCTTC.

The table lists this clonotype with a few counts. The chain recombines TRBV19 with TRBJ2-2, with TRBD2 matching over 9 bases. The CDR3 contains 15 residues. Germline V gene data show CDR1 as LNHDA and CDR2 as SQIVND (reference sequence). Unmatched junction bases numbered 9, after V lost 6 bases and J lost 7 bases. For the CDR3, the DNA is TGTGCCAGTAGAAGGCGGGAGGGCCCCTACGGGGAGCTGTTTTTT. Translation: CASRRREGPYGELFF.

This clonotype was picked up a small number of times. This chain uses TRBV2 with TRBJ2-3, with TRBD2 matching over 7 bases. This CDR3 region has 13 residues. With V trimmed by 8 bases and J by 2 bases, 4 bases remained unmatched. Per germline, CDR1 SNHLY and CDR2 FYNNEI. CDR3 sequence reads: CASSGDYTDTQYF. The CDR3 bases are TGTGCCAGCTCCGGGGACTACACAGATACGCAGTATTTT.

This clonotype was counted many times. The V gene is TRBV2, the J gene TRBJ2-5; 8 bases align to TRBD1. There are 15 residues in the CDR3. Germline-derived CDR1 and CDR2 are SNHLY and FYNNEI. V was pared by 3 bases and J by 5 bases, with 8 bases of the junction left unmatched. The CDR3 here is CASSDRRTGSETQYF. The CDR3 coding sequence is TGTGCCAGCAGTGATCGTCGGACAGGGTCGGAGACCCAGTACTTC.

The chain is built from TRBV12-3 or TRBV12-4 and TRBJ2-3, with 9 bases fitting TRBD2. The CDR3 runs to 16 residues. Trimming cost V 4 bases and J 4 bases; bases outside gene matches: 9. CDR3: CASSWGTSRGADTQYF. In nucleotides, the CDR3 is TGTGCCAGCAGTTGGGGGACTAGCCGTGGTGCAGATACGCAGTATTTT.

This clonotype was recorded at least ten times. The chain links TRBV9 to TRBJ2-3; possible D gene TRBD1, 6 bases. Germline V gives CDR1 SGDLS, CDR2 YYNGEE. Trimming took off 0 bases at V and 2 bases at J, with 13 bases between the two ends. This CDR3 has 16 residues. The CDR3: CASSVVQGSPTDTQYF. In DNA form, the CDR3 reads TGTGCCAGCAGCGTAGTCCAGGGGTCCCCCACAGATACGCAGTATTTT.

This clonotype occurred many times. The chain has TRBV5-1 and TRBJ1-1, with TRBD1 identical over 8 bases. Germline V CDR1 and CDR2: SGHRS, YFSETQ. There are 13 residues in the CDR3. Trimming at V came to 4 bases and at J to 5 bases, leaving 4 bases not matched to a gene. The CDR3 DNA reads as TGCGCCAGCAGCAGACAGGGGAGGACTGAAGCTTTCTTT. Its translation: CASSRQGRTEAFF.

The table lists this clonotype with a few counts. The CDR3, as DNA: TGTGCCAGCAGTTCGCAATCCTACAATGAGCAGTTCTTC. This codes for CASSSQSYNEQFF. The chain carries TRBV27 and TRBJ2-1; D gene ambiguous. This CDR3 has 13 amino acids. V lost 4 bases and J 1 base, leaving 5 bases between the germline ends. The germline V gene encodes CDR1 MNHEY and CDR2 SMNVEV (reference sequence).

This clonotype was found many times. The chain combines TRBV20-1 with TRBJ2-1; 10 nucleotides align to TRBD2. Germline CDR1 and CDR2: DFQATT and SNEGSKA (reference sequence). The V gene end was trimmed by 0 bases and the J gene end by 2 bases; junction bases not matched to a gene: 7. The CDR3 sequence is 17 residues long. As DNA, the CDR3 is TGCAGTGCTAGAGATCCCAGCGGGGGGGCCGCCTACAATGAGCAGTTCTTC. It yields the protein CSARDPSGGAAYNEQFF.

This clonotype was observed at least ten times. This chain's CDR3 is CASSHRQGLRNNEQFF. The CDR3 nucleotides are TGTGCCAGCAGCCATCGACAGGGGCTGAGAAACAATGAGCAGTTCTTC. The chain recombines TRBV14 with TRBJ2-1; 8 positions match TRBD1. The CDR3 has 16 residues. Trimming took 3 bases from V and 5 from J; bases not matched to a gene: 9. CDR1 is SGHDN, CDR2 FVKESK, per germline.

This clonotype appeared many times. The chain links TRBV10-3 to TRBJ2-1; 7 bases are a match to TRBD2. Germline CDR1 and CDR2: ENHRY and SYGVKD. J gave up 1 base and V 0 bases, and 0 bases lay outside the gene matches. The CDR3 covers 15 residues. As DNA, the CDR3 is TGTGCCATCAGTGAGTCGGGGGGGTCCTACAATGAGCAGTTCTTC. Translation gives CAISESGGSYNEQFF.

This clonotype was seen a handful of times. CDR3 nucleotides: TGTGCCAGCAGTTATTACCCCCCCGGACTAGCGGTGAAAACCGGGGAGCTGTTTTTT. This translates into CASSYYPPGLAVKTGELFF. The gene calls are TRBV6-6 and TRBJ2-2; 10 bases match TRBD2. The germline V gene encodes CDR1 MNHNY and CDR2 SVGAGI (reference sequence). The CDR3 covers 19 residues. V gave up 3 bases and J gave up 5 bases; unmatched junction bases: 15.

This clonotype is categorized as medium-sized (0.01 to 0.1%). The V call is TRBV3-1, the J call TRBJ2-5, with TRBD2 as a possible D gene (6 bases). Trimming took 3 bases from V and 2 from J, leaving 13 bases between them. In germline, CDR1 is LGHDT, CDR2 YNNKEL (reference sequence). CDR3 length: 15 amino acids. The DNA for the CDR3 is TGTGCCAGCAGCCAGTCCTTTCGGGAGCAAGAGACCCAGTACTTC. It encodes CASSQSFREQETQYF.

In its sample, this clonotype was seen many times. The chain links TRBV5-1 to TRBJ2-5, with 14 bases fitting TRBD2. CDR1 is SGHRS, CDR2 YFSETQ, per germline. Losses at the gene ends were 4 bases for V and 4 bases for J; bases not matched to a gene: 6. This CDR3 region has 16 residues. This CDR3 is CASSPTGLAGAETQYF. CDR3 sequence (DNA): TGCGCCAGCAGCCCCACGGGACTAGCGGGAGCAGAGACCCAGTACTTC.

The sample holds a few counts of this clonotype. V gene TRBV5-1 combines with J gene TRBJ2-3, with D possibly TRBD2 on 5 matching bases. The germline CDR1 and CDR2 sequences are SGHRS and YFSETQ. The CDR3 has 14 residues. The V end lost 3 bases, the J end lost 0 bases, and 8 bases lay between the germline ends. CDR3 DNA sequence: TGCGCCAGCAGCTACGGACTCAGCACAGATACGCAGTATTTT. Protein: CASSYGLSTDTQYF.